A single sample is the source of the 9 T cell receptor beta chains below, sequenced in a study of graft-versus-host responses after intestinal transplantation. For these receptors, no antigen is known. Data came from immunoSEQ multiplex PCR; TCRdb stores just in-frame clones and leaves some out. The sample shows about 130,000 clones, just over 90% of them seen only once. The sample consisted of unstimulated CD4+ T cells sorted from spleen or lymph node cells, taken before intestinal transplant. These receptors all stem from a human donor who received an intestinal transplant.

The chain employs TRBV5-4 and TRBJ1-2, with D unresolved. V lost 2 bases to trimming and J lost 2 bases, with 1 base between them. CDR3 length equals 11 residues. Germline V gene data show CDR1 as SGHNT and CDR2 as YYREEE (reference sequence). Here the CDR3 DNA reads TGTGCCAGCAGCTTAAACTATGGCTACACCTTC. Its translation is CASSLNYGYTF.

This sequence joins TRBV6-5 and TRBJ2-7; 10 bases line up with TRBD2. V shed 6 bases and J 6 bases; nucleotides not matched to a gene: 5. CDR3 length: 13 residues. Germline CDR1 MNHEY, CDR2 SVGAGI. The CDR3 loop is CASSQGLASEQYF. CDR3 in DNA: TGTGCCAGCAGCCAGGGACTAGCGAGCGAGCAGTACTTC.

The V gene is TRBV6-1, the J gene TRBJ2-4; 7 positions match TRBD1. Unmatched junction bases numbered 6, after V lost 3 bases and J lost 7 bases. The CDR3 is made up of 14 amino acids. The germline V gene encodes CDR1 MNHNS and CDR2 SASEGT. This chain's CDR3 is CASSDGVRGNIQYF. The CDR3 DNA reads TGTGCCAGCAGTGACGGGGTCAGGGGGAACATTCAGTACTTC.

The chain uses TRBV25-1 and TRBJ1-4; maybe TRBD1 (6 bases). With 0 bases removed from V and 5 bases from J, the gap between germline ends came to 13 bases. The CDR3 has 16 residues. Germline CDR1 MGHDK, CDR2 SYGVNS. Here the CDR3 DNA reads TGTGCCAGCAGTGAATACCCACAGGGTATAAATGAAAAACTGTTTTTT. Translated, it gives CASSEYPQGINEKLFF.

This clone was counted between two and nine times. The chain combines TRBV7-9 with TRBJ1-5; a weak D match, TRBD1 (5 bases). This CDR3 spans 15 amino acids. The germline CDR1 and CDR2 sequences are SEHNR and FQNEAQ (reference sequence). Trimming shortened V by 5 bases and J by 0 bases, and 11 bases separated the two germline ends. As DNA, the CDR3 is TGTGCCAGCAGCACGGGGGTCTCTAGCAATCAGCCCCAGCATTTT. This translates into CASSTGVSSNQPQHF. The full variable domain, with the rest looked up from reference TRBV7-9 and TRBJ1-5, is DTGVSQNPRHKITKRGQNVTFRCDPISEHNRLYWYRQTLGQGPEFLTYFQNEAQLEKSRLLSDRFSAERPKGSFSTLEIQRTEQGDSAMYLCASSTGVSSNQPQHFGDGTRLSIL.

This rearrangement joins TRBV6-4 to TRBJ2-2; 10 bases align to TRBD2. With 10 bases clipped from V and 2 bases from J, the junction kept 4 bases outside the gene matches. The germline V gene has CDR1 MRHNA and CDR2 SNTAGT. The CDR3 length is 14 residues. CDR3 coding DNA: TGTGCCACTCGGACTAGCGGTAACACCGGGGAGCTGTTTTTT. Translated: CATRTSGNTGELFF.

The chain is built from TRBV2 and TRBJ2-1; TRBD1 agrees at 11 bases. This CDR3 has 14 residues. CDR1 is SNHLY, CDR2 FYNNEI, per germline. V dropped 4 bases and J dropped 4; count of bases not matched to a gene: 0. The CDR3 region is CASSGDRGYNEQFF. The CDR3 nucleotides are TGTGCCAGCAGTGGGGACAGGGGGTACAATGAGCAGTTCTTC.

The chain employs TRBV9 and TRBJ1-3, with D uncertain. Germline CDR1 SGDLS, CDR2 YYNGEE. The CDR3 is 12 residues long. Trimming took off 4 bases at V and 4 bases at J, with 6 bases between the two ends. The CDR3 coding sequence is TGTGCCAGCAGCCCTCAGGGAAACACCATATATTTT. It yields the protein CASSPQGNTIYF.

The V and J genes are TRBV29-1 and TRBJ1-2, with TRBD1 identical over 7 bases. The CDR3 contains 16 residues. CDR1 is SQVTM and CDR2 is ANQGSEA in the germline V gene. Trimming took 6 bases from V and 6 from J; bases not matched to a gene: 19. The CDR3 loop reads CSVYGGRGGPRDGYTF. CDR3 nucleotide sequence: TGCAGCGTCTACGGTGGCAGGGGGGGTCCAAGGGATGGCTACACCTTC.